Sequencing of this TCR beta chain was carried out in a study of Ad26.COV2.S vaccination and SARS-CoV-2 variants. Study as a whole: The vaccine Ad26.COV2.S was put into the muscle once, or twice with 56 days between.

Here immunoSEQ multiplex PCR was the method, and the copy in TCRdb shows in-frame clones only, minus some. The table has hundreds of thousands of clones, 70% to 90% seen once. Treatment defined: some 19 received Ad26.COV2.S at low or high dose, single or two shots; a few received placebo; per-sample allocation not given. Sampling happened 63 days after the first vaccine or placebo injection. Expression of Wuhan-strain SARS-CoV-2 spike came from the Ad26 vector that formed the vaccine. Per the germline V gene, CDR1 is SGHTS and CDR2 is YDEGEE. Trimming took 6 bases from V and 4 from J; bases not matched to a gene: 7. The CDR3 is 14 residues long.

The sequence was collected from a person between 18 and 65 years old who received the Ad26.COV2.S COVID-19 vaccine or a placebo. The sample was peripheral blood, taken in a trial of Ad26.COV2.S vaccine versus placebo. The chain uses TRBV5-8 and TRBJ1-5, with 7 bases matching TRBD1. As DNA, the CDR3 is TGTGCCAGCACCTTAGGGACAGCTAATCAGCCCCAGCATTTT. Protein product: CASTLGTANQPQHF.